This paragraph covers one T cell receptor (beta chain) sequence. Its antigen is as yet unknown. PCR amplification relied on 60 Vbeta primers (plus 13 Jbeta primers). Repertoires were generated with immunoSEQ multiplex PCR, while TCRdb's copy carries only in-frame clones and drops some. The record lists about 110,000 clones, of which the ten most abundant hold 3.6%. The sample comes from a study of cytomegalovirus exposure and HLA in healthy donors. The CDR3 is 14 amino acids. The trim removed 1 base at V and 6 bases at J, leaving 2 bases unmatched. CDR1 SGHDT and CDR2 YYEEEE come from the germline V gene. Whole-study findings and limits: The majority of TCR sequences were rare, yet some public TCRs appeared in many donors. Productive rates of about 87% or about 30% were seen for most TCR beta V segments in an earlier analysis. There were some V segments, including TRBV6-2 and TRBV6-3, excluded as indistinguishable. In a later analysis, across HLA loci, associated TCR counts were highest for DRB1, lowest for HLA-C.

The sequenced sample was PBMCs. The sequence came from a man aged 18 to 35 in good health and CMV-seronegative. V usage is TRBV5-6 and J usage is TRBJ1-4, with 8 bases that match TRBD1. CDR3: CASSLTGGDEKLFF. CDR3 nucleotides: TGTGCCAGCAGCTTGACAGGGGGGGATGAAAAACTGTTTTTT.